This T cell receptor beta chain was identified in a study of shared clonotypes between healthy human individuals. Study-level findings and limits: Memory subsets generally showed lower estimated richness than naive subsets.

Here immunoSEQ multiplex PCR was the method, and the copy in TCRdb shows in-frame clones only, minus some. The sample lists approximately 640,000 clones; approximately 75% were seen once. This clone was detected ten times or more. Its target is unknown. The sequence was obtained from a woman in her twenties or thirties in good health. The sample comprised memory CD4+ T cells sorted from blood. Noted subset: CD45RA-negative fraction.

CDR3 in DNA: TGTGCCAGCAGCGAAAGGACAGGATTTCAAGAGACCCAGTACTTC. Encoded protein: CASSERTGFQETQYF. V and J are TRBV5-6 and TRBJ2-5, with 7 positions matching TRBD1. Germline CDR1 reads SGHDT; CDR2 reads YYEEEE. Losses at the gene ends were 4 bases for V and 2 bases for J; bases not matched to a gene: 8. This CDR3 is 15 amino acids long.